Listed below are T cell receptor beta chains from one sample, sequenced in a study of T cell responses to AZD1222 COVID-19 vaccine. Profiled with immunoSEQ multiplex PCR; TCRdb holds only in-frame clones, not every one. The repertoire has 95,000 to 150,000 clones, almost 95% of them found once; the top ten carry 1.7%. Source: peripheral blood, taken on day 0 of AZD1222 vaccination. Receptors originate from an adult in good health. The CDR3 runs from the conserved cysteine through the conserved F or W. D genes are given only for firm matches. Size tells how often a clone was seen (once, few, many) or the class of an expanded clone, and some rows leave it out.

size,D,J,V,length,CDR3,DNA
-,TRBD1,TRBJ1-1,TRBV13,15,CASSLGQGVGTEAFF,TGTGCCAGCAGCTTAGGCCAGGGGGTTGGAACTGAAGCTTTCTTT
-,-,TRBJ2-1,TRBV11-2,17,CASTSSPGTSPYNEQFF,TGTGCCAGCACCTCCTCCCCGGGGACATCGCCCTACAATGAGCAGTTCTTC
-,TRBD2,TRBJ2-3,TRBV5-1,16,CASSLAQRGSTDTQYF,TGCGCCAGCAGCTTGGCCCAGCGGGGAAGCACAGATACGCAGTATTTT
-,-,TRBJ1-6,TRBV9,16,CASSPRGSSYNSPLHF,TGTGCCAGCAGCCCTCGGGGGAGCTCCTATAATTCACCCCTCCACTTT
-,-,TRBJ1-1,TRBV3-1/TRBV3-2,14,CASSRPASNTEAFF,TGTGCCAGCAGCCGTCCAGCCTCGAACACTGAAGCTTTCTTT
-,TRBD2,TRBJ2-3,TRBV5-1,16,CASSPGTSAVTDTQYF,TGCGCCAGCAGCCCCGGGACTAGCGCGGTCACAGATACGCAGTATTTT
-,TRBD1,TRBJ1-1,TRBV7-9,14,CASSPTLTGGVAFF,TGTGCCAGCAGTCCTACTCTAACAGGGGGCGTAGCTTTCTTT
-,-,TRBJ1-1,TRBV7-3,13,CASSRGAQTEAFF,TGTGCCAGCAGCCGCGGGGCTCAGACTGAAGCTTTCTTT
-,-,TRBJ2-3,TRBV5-4,14,CASRIKPNTDTQYF,TGTGCCAGCAGGATCAAACCAAACACAGATACGCAGTATTTT
-,-,TRBJ1-1,TRBV29-1,13,CSVEDQGEGEAFF,TGCAGCGTTGAAGATCAAGGGGAGGGGGAAGCTTTCTTT
once,-,TRBJ1-2,TRBV14,15,CASSPRLTGPYGYTF,TGTGCCAGCAGCCCCCGATTAACAGGACCGTATGGCTACACCTTC
-,-,TRBJ2-2,TRBV7-6,15,CASSLGGPNTGELFF,TGTGCCAGCAGCTTAGGCGGGCCCAACACCGGGGAGCTGTTTTTT
-,-,TRBJ2-3,TRBV19,14,CASSGTVSTDTQYF,TGTGCCAGTAGCGGGACGGTTAGCACAGATACGCAGTATTTT
-,-,TRBJ2-2,TRBV30,13,CAWRAPGTGELFF,TGTGCCTGGAGGGCTCCTGGAACCGGGGAGCTGTTTTTT
-,-,TRBJ1-5,TRBV2,14,CASSAASGDQPQHF,TGTGCCAGCAGTGCGGCCTCAGGGGATCAGCCCCAGCATTTT
-,-,TRBJ1-6,TRBV10-3,15,CAISESTGNNSPLHF,TGTGCCATCAGTGAGTCGACGGGGAATAATTCACCCCTCCACTTT
-,TRBD2,TRBJ2-1,TRBV4-3,18,CASSQDLVAGVPNNEQFF,TGCGCCAGCAGCCAAGATTTGGTAGCGGGAGTACCCAACAATGAGCAGTTCTTC
-,-,TRBJ1-3,TRBV6-6,15,CASSYSTSPGNTIYF,TGTGCCAGCAGTTACTCGACCAGCCCTGGAAACACCATATATTTT
-,TRBD2,TRBJ2-3,TRBV2,16,CASSGGAGGGTDTQYF,TGTGCCAGCAGTGGCGGAGCGGGAGGGGGCACAGATACGCAGTATTTT
-,-,TRBJ1-1,TRBV7-8,15,CASSLALGASTEAFF,TGTGCCAGCAGCTTAGCTCTCGGGGCGAGCACTGAAGCTTTCTTT
-,-,TRBJ2-1,TRBV30,11,CAWSPRSEQFF,TGTGCCTGGAGTCCGCGTTCTGAGCAGTTCTTC
-,-,TRBJ1-5,TRBV4-1,13,CASSHSGDQPQHF,TGCGCCAGCAGCCACTCAGGGGATCAGCCCCAGCATTTT
-,TRBD1,TRBJ1-1,TRBV3-1/TRBV3-2,15,CASSAWGTENTEAFF,TGTGCCAGCTCCGCCTGGGGGACAGAGAACACTGAAGCTTTCTTT
-,TRBD1,TRBJ1-1,TRBV12-3/TRBV12-4,13,CASRPDQGAEAFF,TGTGCCAGCAGACCCGACCAGGGGGCTGAAGCTTTCTTT
-,-,TRBJ1-1,TRBV12-5,16,CASGLVLGYVGTEAFF,TGTGCTAGTGGTTTGGTACTAGGGTACGTTGGCACTGAAGCTTTCTTT
-,TRBD1,TRBJ2-7,TRBV9,14,CASSPRQGSNEQYF,TGTGCCAGCAGCCCCAGACAGGGGAGCAACGAGCAGTACTTC